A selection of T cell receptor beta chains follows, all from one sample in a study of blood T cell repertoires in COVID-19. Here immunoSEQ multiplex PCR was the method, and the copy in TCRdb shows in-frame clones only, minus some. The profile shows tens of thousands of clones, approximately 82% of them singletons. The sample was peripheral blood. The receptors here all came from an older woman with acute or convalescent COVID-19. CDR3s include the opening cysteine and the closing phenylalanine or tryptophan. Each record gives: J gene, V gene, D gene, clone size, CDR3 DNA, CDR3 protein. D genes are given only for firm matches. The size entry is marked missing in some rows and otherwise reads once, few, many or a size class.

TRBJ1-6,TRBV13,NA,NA,TGTGCCAGCAGGGAGTGGGGACTCACGAATTCACCCCTCCACTTT,CASREWGLTNSPLHF
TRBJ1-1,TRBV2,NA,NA,TGTGCCAGCAGTTTAGAGGCCCAGGACACAGACACTGAAGCTTTCTTT,CASSLEAQDTDTEAFF
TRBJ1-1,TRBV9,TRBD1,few,TGTGCCAGCAGCCCAATGACAGGGAGAACTGAAGCTTTCTTT,CASSPMTGRTEAFF
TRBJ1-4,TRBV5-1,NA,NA,TGCGCCAGCAGCTTGGAGCGAGGGAATGAAAAACTGTTTTTT,CASSLERGNEKLFF
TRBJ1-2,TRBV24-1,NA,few,TGTGCCACCAGTGATTTGATACCGCTAGCTGGCTACACCTTC,CATSDLIPLAGYTF
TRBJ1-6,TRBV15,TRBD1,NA,TGTGCCACCAGCAGAGATTCCCCCGGGACAGGGGAATCACCCCTCCACTTT,CATSRDSPGTGESPLHF
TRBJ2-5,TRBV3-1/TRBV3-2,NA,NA,TGTGCCAGCAGCCAAGCCGGGATGGTGCAGACCCAGTACTTC,CASSQAGMVQTQYF
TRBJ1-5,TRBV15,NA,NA,TGTGCCACCAGCAGAGACAGGTTAAATCAGCCCCAGCATTTT,CATSRDRLNQPQHF
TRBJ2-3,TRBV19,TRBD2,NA,TGTGCCAGTAGTAACCCGGGGGCTAGCGGGTATTCCACAGATACGCAGTATTTT,CASSNPGASGYSTDTQYF
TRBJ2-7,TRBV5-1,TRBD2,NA,TGCGCCAGCAGCTTCCTAGGGACTAGCGGGGGGTCCACCGAGCAGTACTTC,CASSFLGTSGGSTEQYF
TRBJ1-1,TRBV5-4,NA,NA,TGTGCCAGCAGCTTGGCGCGGGGCCTCATGAACACTGAAGCTTTCTTT,CASSLARGLMNTEAFF
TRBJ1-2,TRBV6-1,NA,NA,TGTGCCAGCAGTGAAGCTCTGGAGATCGTTAACTATGGCTACACCTTC,CASSEALEIVNYGYTF
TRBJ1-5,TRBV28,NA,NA,TGTGCCAGCAGTTCGCCCAGGGAACCTAATCAGCCCCAGCATTTT,CASSSPREPNQPQHF